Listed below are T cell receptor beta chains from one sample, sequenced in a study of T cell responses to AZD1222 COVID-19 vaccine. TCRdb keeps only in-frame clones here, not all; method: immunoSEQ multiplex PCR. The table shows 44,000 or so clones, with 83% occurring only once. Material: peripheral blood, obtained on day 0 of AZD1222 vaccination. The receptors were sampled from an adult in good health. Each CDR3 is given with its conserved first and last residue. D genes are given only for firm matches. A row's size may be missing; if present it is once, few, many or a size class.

CDR3 DNA: TGTGCCAGCAGTTACTCCCATATTATCTCTGGAAACACCATATATTTT
CDR3 protein: CASSYSHIISGNTIYF
J gene: TRBJ1-3
V gene: TRBV6-5
clone size: -
D gene: -

CDR3 DNA: TGTGCCAGCAGTTCTAGCGGGAGTATAAATGAGCAGTTCTTC
CDR3 protein: CASSSSGSINEQFF
J gene: TRBJ2-1
V gene: TRBV28
clone size: -
D gene: TRBD2

CDR3 DNA: TGTGCCAGCAGCCCCGGGACAGGGCAGGGTTTCGTTGCTGGAAACACCATATATTTT
CDR3 protein: CASSPGTGQGFVAGNTIYF
J gene: TRBJ1-3
V gene: TRBV7-9
clone size: -
D gene: TRBD1

CDR3 DNA: TGTGCCAGTAGTATCTTCAGGGTCACCTACAATGAGCAGTTCTTC
CDR3 protein: CASSIFRVTYNEQFF
J gene: TRBJ2-1
V gene: TRBV19
clone size: -
D gene: -

CDR3 DNA: TGTGCCATTGAAAGGGCGGGGGTGAACGAGCAGTACTTC
CDR3 protein: CAIERAGVNEQYF
J gene: TRBJ2-7
V gene: TRBV10-3
clone size: -
D gene: TRBD2

CDR3 DNA: TGTGCCAGCAGCCAAGATCTTTGGCGGGGGGGCGATGAGCAGTTCTTC
CDR3 protein: CASSQDLWRGGDEQFF
J gene: TRBJ2-1
V gene: TRBV3-1/TRBV3-2
clone size: once
D gene: TRBD2

CDR3 DNA: TGCGCCAGCTCCGGGGGCGGCACTGAAGCTTTCTTT
CDR3 protein: CASSGGGTEAFF
J gene: TRBJ1-1
V gene: TRBV10-2
clone size: -
D gene: -

CDR3 DNA: TGTGCCAGCAGCTTAGGGGAGGGGATCTATGGCTACACCTTC
CDR3 protein: CASSLGEGIYGYTF
J gene: TRBJ1-2
V gene: TRBV7-9
clone size: -
D gene: -

CDR3 DNA: TGTGCCAGCAGCTTAGGGGGGGCCACTGAAGCTTTCTTT
CDR3 protein: CASSLGGATEAFF
J gene: TRBJ1-1
V gene: TRBV11-2
clone size: -
D gene: -

CDR3 DNA: TGTGCCAGCAGACCGGACGGTGGTGGAAACACCATATATTTT
CDR3 protein: CASRPDGGGNTIYF
J gene: TRBJ1-3
V gene: TRBV28
clone size: -
D gene: -

CDR3 DNA: TGTGCCAGTAGTATTCCTACCGGCAATCAGCCCCAGCATTTT
CDR3 protein: CASSIPTGNQPQHF
J gene: TRBJ1-5
V gene: TRBV19
clone size: -
D gene: -

CDR3 DNA: TGCGCCAGCAGCCAAGCGCCTAGCGGGGGGATCTTAGCCAAAAACATTCAGTACTTC
CDR3 protein: CASSQAPSGGILAKNIQYF
J gene: TRBJ2-4
V gene: TRBV4-1
clone size: -
D gene: TRBD2

CDR3 DNA: TGCGCCAGCAGTCAATCTTGTAGCGGGAGTCACAATGAGCAGTTCTTC
CDR3 protein: CASSQSCSGSHNEQFF
J gene: TRBJ2-1
V gene: TRBV23-1
clone size: -
D gene: TRBD2

CDR3 DNA: TGTGCCAGCTGCCGGACAGAAACCTACGAGCAGTACTTC
CDR3 protein: CASCRTETYEQYF
J gene: TRBJ2-7
V gene: TRBV12-3/TRBV12-4
clone size: once
D gene: -

CDR3 DNA: TGTGCCAGCAGCGTGGGGGGAGTGGGAAACACCATATATTTT
CDR3 protein: CASSVGGVGNTIYF
J gene: TRBJ1-3
V gene: TRBV9
clone size: once
D gene: -

CDR3 DNA: TGTGCCAGTAGTTTGGGGGTGACAACCCTCAATCAGCCCCAGCATTTT
CDR3 protein: CASSLGVTTLNQPQHF
J gene: TRBJ1-5
V gene: TRBV19
clone size: -
D gene: -

CDR3 DNA: TGTGCCAGCAGATCCTACCCCGGGACCCAGTACTTC
CDR3 protein: CASRSYPGTQYF
J gene: TRBJ2-5
V gene: TRBV12-3/TRBV12-4
clone size: -
D gene: -

CDR3 DNA: TGTGCCAGCAGCTTAAGGGACAGGGACCATGAGCAGTTCTTC
CDR3 protein: CASSLRDRDHEQFF
J gene: TRBJ2-1
V gene: TRBV11-1
clone size: -
D gene: TRBD1

CDR3 DNA: TGTGCCAGCAGCGTCGTTGGAGAAGCGAGCTCCTACAATGAGCAGTTCTTC
CDR3 protein: CASSVVGEASSYNEQFF
J gene: TRBJ2-1
V gene: TRBV5-6
clone size: -
D gene: -

CDR3 DNA: TGCGCCAGCAGCCAAGACAGGAATGAGCAGTTCTTC
CDR3 protein: CASSQDRNEQFF
J gene: TRBJ2-1
V gene: TRBV4-3
clone size: -
D gene: -

CDR3 DNA: TGTGCCAGCAGCCCGGAGCCTAGCGGGAGCAATGAGCAGTTCTTC
CDR3 protein: CASSPEPSGSNEQFF
J gene: TRBJ2-1
V gene: TRBV5-4
clone size: -
D gene: TRBD2

CDR3 DNA: TGTGCCAGCAGCGTAGATCCGGGGAACACTGGAAACACCATATATTTT
CDR3 protein: CASSVDPGNTGNTIYF
J gene: TRBJ1-3
V gene: TRBV9
clone size: few
D gene: -

CDR3 DNA: TGTGCCAGCAGTCGGACAGTCTACGAGCAGTACTTC
CDR3 protein: CASSRTVYEQYF
J gene: TRBJ2-7
V gene: TRBV12-3/TRBV12-4
clone size: -
D gene: -

CDR3 DNA: TGTGCCAGCAGCTTAGAGACAGCTGCATATGAAGCTTTCTTT
CDR3 protein: CASSLETAAYEAFF
J gene: TRBJ1-1
V gene: TRBV7-9
clone size: -
D gene: -

CDR3 DNA: TGTGCCAGCAGTACATGGACAGTCGATACCGGGGAGCTGTTTTTT
CDR3 protein: CASSTWTVDTGELFF
J gene: TRBJ2-2
V gene: TRBV6-2/TRBV6-3
clone size: -
D gene: -

CDR3 DNA: TGTGCCACCAGCAGGGCTCGGCAGGGGGCCAACTCCTATAATTCACCCCTCCACTTT
CDR3 protein: CATSRARQGANSYNSPLHF
J gene: TRBJ1-6
V gene: TRBV15
clone size: -
D gene: TRBD1

CDR3 DNA: TGCGCCAGCAGCCGGGACAGGGGGCCATACGAGCAGTACTTC
CDR3 protein: CASSRDRGPYEQYF
J gene: TRBJ2-7
V gene: TRBV4-3
clone size: once
D gene: TRBD1

CDR3 DNA: TGCAGCGGGACTAGCGGGTCGAAGACCCAGTACTTC
CDR3 protein: CSGTSGSKTQYF
J gene: TRBJ2-5
V gene: TRBV29-1
clone size: -
D gene: TRBD2

CDR3 DNA: TGTGCCAGTAGTATAGGCCCAGGGCTGAACACTGAAGCTTTCTTT
CDR3 protein: CASSIGPGLNTEAFF
J gene: TRBJ1-1
V gene: TRBV19
clone size: -
D gene: -

CDR3 DNA: TGTGCCAGTAGTATAGGGGCAAACTCCTACGAGCAGTACTTC
CDR3 protein: CASSIGANSYEQYF
J gene: TRBJ2-7
V gene: TRBV19
clone size: once
D gene: -

CDR3 DNA: TGTGCCAGTAGCGGACAGGGGGATAATTCACCCCTCCACTTT
CDR3 protein: CASSGQGDNSPLHF
J gene: TRBJ1-6
V gene: TRBV19
clone size: -
D gene: TRBD1

CDR3 DNA: TGTGCCAGCAGCCCTCGGACTAGCGGGAGTTCCCCAGATACGCAGTATTTT
CDR3 protein: CASSPRTSGSSPDTQYF
J gene: TRBJ2-3
V gene: TRBV3-1/TRBV3-2
clone size: -
D gene: TRBD2

CDR3 DNA: TGTGCCAGCAGGAGGGGGGCCCAAGAGACCCAGTACTTC
CDR3 protein: CASRRGAQETQYF
J gene: TRBJ2-5
V gene: TRBV2
clone size: -
D gene: -

CDR3 DNA: TGTGCCAGCAGCTTAATGGGTAGCGGGAGCACAGATACGCAGTATTTT
CDR3 protein: CASSLMGSGSTDTQYF
J gene: TRBJ2-3
V gene: TRBV7-6
clone size: -
D gene: TRBD2

CDR3 DNA: TGTGCCAGCAGCCAGGGACTAGGCTACGAGCAGTACTTC
CDR3 protein: CASSQGLGYEQYF
J gene: TRBJ2-7
V gene: TRBV3-1/TRBV3-2
clone size: -
D gene: TRBD2

CDR3 DNA: TGTGCCAGCAGTTCCAACCCGGGAGGGGGCCTCTCTGGGGCCAACGTCCTGACTTTC
CDR3 protein: CASSSNPGGGLSGANVLTF
J gene: TRBJ2-6
V gene: TRBV28
clone size: -
D gene: -

CDR3 DNA: TGTGCCAGCAGCCCTGGATCTTGGACAGCGACGAACACCGGGGAGCTGTTTTTT
CDR3 protein: CASSPGSWTATNTGELFF
J gene: TRBJ2-2
V gene: TRBV11-3
clone size: -
D gene: -

CDR3 DNA: TGTGCCAGCAGCCTTAGGACTAGCGGGCCCTACGAGCAGTACTTC
CDR3 protein: CASSLRTSGPYEQYF
J gene: TRBJ2-7
V gene: TRBV3-1/TRBV3-2
clone size: -
D gene: TRBD2

CDR3 DNA: TGTGCCAGTAGTCTCCTGGTCCGGGAGACTGAAGCTTTCTTT
CDR3 protein: CASSLLVRETEAFF
J gene: TRBJ1-1
V gene: TRBV19
clone size: -
D gene: -